One T cell receptor beta chain is described in this entry. Antigen: not known. This CDR3 region has 15 residues. Between the trimmed V and J ends, which lost 1 base and 6 bases, there was a span of 17 bases. CDR1 and CDR2 from the germline V gene are SGHRS and YFSETQ. Generated by immunoSEQ multiplex PCR, the TCRdb table keeps only in-frame clones and is missing some. The repertoire includes about 130,000 clones, 88% of them detected once, and approximately 18% sits in the top ten. These data originate in a study of T cell responses to AZD1222 COVID-19 vaccine. The study's findings and limits: Reportedly, nearly half of unique spike TCRs recognized epitopes outside B.1.351/B.1.1.7 mutations. The sample set comprised mostly white British donors with more females, and clonal diversity was possibly underestimated.

The sample was peripheral blood, taken on day 0 of MenACWY control vaccination. This sequence originates from an adult in good health. V gene TRBV5-1 combines with J gene TRBJ2-7; D is unclear. CDR3 amino acids: CASSLISQPPGEQYF. The CDR3 DNA sequence: TGCGCCAGCAGCTTGATTTCCCAGCCCCCTGGCGAGCAGTACTTC.